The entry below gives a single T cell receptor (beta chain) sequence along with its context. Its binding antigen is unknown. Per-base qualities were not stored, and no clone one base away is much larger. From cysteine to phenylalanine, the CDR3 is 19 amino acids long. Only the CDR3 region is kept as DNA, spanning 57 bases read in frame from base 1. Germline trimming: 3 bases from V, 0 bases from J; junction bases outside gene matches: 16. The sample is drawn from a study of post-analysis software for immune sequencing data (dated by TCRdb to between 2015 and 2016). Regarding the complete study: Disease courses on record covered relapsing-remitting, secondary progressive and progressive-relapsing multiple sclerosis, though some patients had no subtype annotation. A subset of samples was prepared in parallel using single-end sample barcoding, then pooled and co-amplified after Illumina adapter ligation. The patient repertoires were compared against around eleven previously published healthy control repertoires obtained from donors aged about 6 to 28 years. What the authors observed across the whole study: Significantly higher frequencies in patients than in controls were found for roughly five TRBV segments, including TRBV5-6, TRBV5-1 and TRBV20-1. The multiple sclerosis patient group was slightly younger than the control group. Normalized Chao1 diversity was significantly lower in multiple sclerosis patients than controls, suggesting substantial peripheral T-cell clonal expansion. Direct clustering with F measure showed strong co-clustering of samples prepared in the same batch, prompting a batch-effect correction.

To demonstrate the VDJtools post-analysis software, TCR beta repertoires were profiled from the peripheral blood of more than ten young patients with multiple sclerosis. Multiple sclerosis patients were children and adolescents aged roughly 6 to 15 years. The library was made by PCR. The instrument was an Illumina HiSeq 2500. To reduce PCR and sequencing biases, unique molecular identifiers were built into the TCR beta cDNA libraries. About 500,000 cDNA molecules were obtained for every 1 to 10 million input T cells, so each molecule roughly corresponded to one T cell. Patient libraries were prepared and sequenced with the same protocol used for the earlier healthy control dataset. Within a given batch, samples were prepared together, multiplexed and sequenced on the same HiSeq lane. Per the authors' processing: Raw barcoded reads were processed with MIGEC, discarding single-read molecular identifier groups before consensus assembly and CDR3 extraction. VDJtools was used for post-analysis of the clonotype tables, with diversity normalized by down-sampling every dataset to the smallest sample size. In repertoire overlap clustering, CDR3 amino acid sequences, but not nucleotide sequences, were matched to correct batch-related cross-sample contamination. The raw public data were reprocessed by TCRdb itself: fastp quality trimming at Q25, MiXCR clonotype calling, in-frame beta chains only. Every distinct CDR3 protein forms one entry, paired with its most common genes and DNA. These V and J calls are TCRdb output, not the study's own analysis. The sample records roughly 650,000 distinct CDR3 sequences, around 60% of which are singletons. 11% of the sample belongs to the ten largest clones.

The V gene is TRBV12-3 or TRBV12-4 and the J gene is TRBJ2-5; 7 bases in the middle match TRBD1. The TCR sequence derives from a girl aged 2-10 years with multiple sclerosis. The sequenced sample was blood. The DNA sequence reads TGTGCCAGCAGTTTGGGTGGTGGGACAGACGATACGAACCAAGAGACCCAGTACTTC. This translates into CASSLGGGTDDTNQETQYF.